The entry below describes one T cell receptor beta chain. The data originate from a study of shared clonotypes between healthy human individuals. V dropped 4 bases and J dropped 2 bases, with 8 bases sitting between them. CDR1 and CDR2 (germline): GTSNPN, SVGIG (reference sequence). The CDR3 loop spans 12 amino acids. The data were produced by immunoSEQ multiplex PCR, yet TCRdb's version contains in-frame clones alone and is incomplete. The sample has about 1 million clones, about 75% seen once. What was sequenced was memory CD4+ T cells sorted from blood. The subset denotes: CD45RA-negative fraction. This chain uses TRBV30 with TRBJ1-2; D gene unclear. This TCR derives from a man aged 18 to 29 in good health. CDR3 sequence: CAWTAGNYGYTF. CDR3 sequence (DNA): TGTGCCTGGACCGCTGGAAACTATGGCTACACCTTC.